Each of the 18 T cell receptor beta chains below was sequenced from the same sample in a study of cytomegalovirus exposure and HLA in healthy donors. Primers included in the PCR were 60 Vbeta and 13 Jbeta primers. TCRdb's copy holds only in-frame clones and misses some; the assay was immunoSEQ multiplex PCR. The data contain 150,000 to 200,000 clones, around four fifths of them singletons. The sample consisted of PBMCs. These receptors all come from a woman aged 25-40 years in good health and CMV-seronegative.

This rearrangement joins TRBV9 to TRBJ2-3, with a weak D call TRBD2 (6 bases). The germline gives CDR1 SGDLS, CDR2 YYNGEE. V was clipped by 4 bases and J by 3 bases, with 18 bases between them. The CDR3 spans 16 residues. The CDR3 coding sequence is TGTGCCAGCAGCACTGTTACGGGCGGAGGGACAGATACGCAGTATTTT. Its translation: CASSTVTGGGTDTQYF.

V usage is TRBV28 and J usage is TRBJ2-7, with 10 bases that match TRBD1. Trimming cost V 7 bases and J 4 bases; bases outside gene matches: 7. This CDR3 has 14 amino acids. Germline CDR1 is MDHEN and CDR2 is SYDVKM. The DNA for the CDR3 is TGTGCCAGCACCCCGGGACAGGGGTTATACGAGCAGTACTTC. Protein sequence: CASTPGQGLYEQYF.

The V and J genes are TRBV29-1 and TRBJ1-5; D call uncertain. V dropped 5 bases and J dropped 8 bases, with 16 bases sitting between them. CDR1 SQVTM and CDR2 ANQGSEA come from the germline V gene. CDR3 length equals 13 residues. The CDR3 here is CSVIRESGEPQHF. In nucleotides, the CDR3 is TGCAGCGTTATAAGGGAGAGCGGGGAGCCCCAGCATTTT. Full variable domain (remainder filled in from reference TRBV29-1 and TRBJ1-5): SAVISQKPSRDICQRGTSLTIQCQVDSQVTMMFWYRQQPGQSLTLIATANQGSEATYESGFVIDKFPISRPNLTFSTLTVSNMSPEDSSIYLCSVIRESGEPQHFGDGTRLSIL.

This rearrangement joins TRBV28 to TRBJ2-6; 7 bases map to TRBD1. Germline CDR1 MDHEN, CDR2 SYDVKM. CDR3 size: 16 residues. Trimming took 11 bases from V and 2 from J; bases not matched to a gene: 12. CDR3 amino acids: CAESRYRGAGANVLTF. The CDR3 DNA sequence: TGTGCCGAAAGTCGATACAGGGGTGCTGGGGCCAACGTCCTGACTTTC. Drawing the rest from reference TRBV28 and TRBJ2-6, the complete variable domain is DVKVTQSSRYLVKRTGEKVFLECVQDMDHENMFWYRQDPGLGLRLIYFSYDVKMKEKGDIPEGYSVSREKKERFSLILESASTNQTSMYLCAESRYRGAGANVLTFGAGSRLTVL.

The V call is TRBV15, the J call TRBJ1-2; a possible D gene is TRBD1 (6 bases). The V and J ends lost 0 bases and 1 base respectively, with 18 bases between them. CDR1 LNHNV and CDR2 YYDKDF come from the germline V gene (reference sequence). The CDR3 covers 18 residues. The CDR3 DNA sequence: TGTGCCACCAGCAGAGAAAGGTCGGGGGGCCAGTTTAACTATGGCTACACCTTC. Protein: CATSRERSGGQFNYGYTF. Complete variable domain (other parts from reference TRBV15 and TRBJ1-2): DAMVIQNPRYQVTQFGKPVTLSCSQTLNHNVMYWYQQKSSQAPKLLFHYYDKDFNNEADTPDNFQSRRPNTSFCFLDIRSPGLGDTAMYLCATSRERSGGQFNYGYTFGSGTRLTVV.

Notes on this clone: Germline and junction disagree at one end, which may indicate a read error. This chain connects TRBV5-4 to TRBJ2-4; 10 bases agree with TRBD2. In germline, CDR1 is SGHNT, CDR2 YYREEE (reference sequence). The CDR3 covers 17 residues. This CDR3 reads CASSSGASGGSKNSQYF. In DNA form, the CDR3 reads TGTGCCAGCAGTTCAGGGGCTAGCGGGGGCTCCAAAAACAGTCAGTACTTC.

V is TRBV9 and J is TRBJ2-2, with D maybe TRBD2 (5 bases). Trimming cost V 3 bases and J 5 bases, with 8 bases left between them. CDR3 length: 13 residues. CDR1 is SGDLS, CDR2 YYNGEE, per germline. CDR3 sequence (DNA): TGTGCCAGCAGCGCGGGGTGGACCGGGGAGCTGTTTTTT. As protein: CASSAGWTGELFF.

This chain uses TRBV6-5 with TRBJ2-5; weak D call: TRBD2 (5 bases). The CDR3 has 13 residues. Trimming pared 7 bases from V and 3 bases from J, leaving 12 bases between. Germline assignment: CDR1 MNHEY and CDR2 SVGAGI. CDR3 residues: CASTPAGEETQYF. The CDR3 DNA reads as TGTGCCAGCACCCCGGCCGGGGAAGAGACCCAGTACTTC.

J is TRBJ2-5 and V is TRBV9, with 11 positions matching TRBD2. This CDR3 is 17 amino acids long. V shed 3 bases, J shed 9 bases, and the junction held 16 bases outside the gene matches. The germline gives CDR1 SGDLS, CDR2 YYNGEE. The CDR3 spells CASSAGLADSIESAQYF. In nucleotides, the CDR3 is TGTGCCAGCAGCGCGGGACTAGCGGACTCAATAGAAAGTGCCCAGTACTTC.

The chain links TRBV9 to TRBJ2-3; D ambiguous. CDR1 and CDR2 (germline): SGDLS, YYNGEE. Between the trimmed V and J ends, which lost 4 bases and 4 bases, there was a span of 7 bases. The CDR3 totals 12 residues. The CDR3 reads CASSPSPDTQYF. The CDR3 DNA sequence: TGTGCCAGCAGCCCCAGTCCAGATACGCAGTATTTT.

For this clone: One end of the junction varies from germline; a read error may be responsible. The chain carries TRBV7-8 and TRBJ2-5, with 11 bases lining up with TRBD1. Germline lookup yields CDR1 SGHVS and CDR2 FQNEAQ. CDR3 size: 16 residues. CDR3 sequence reads: CAGSSGQGAAGETQYF. The CDR3 DNA reads as TGTGCCGGCAGCTCAGGACAGGGGGCTGCGGGGGAGACCCAGTACTTC.

There are a few counts of this clone. CDR3 in amino acids: CASSLGGGYADTQYF. CDR3 bases: TGCGCCAGCAGCTTGGGGGGGGGCTATGCAGATACGCAGTATTTT. J is TRBJ2-3 and V is TRBV5-1; the D gene is possibly TRBD2 (7 bases). In germline, CDR1 is SGHRS, CDR2 YFSETQ. The CDR3 contains 15 residues. The V gene lost 0 bases and the J gene lost 4 bases, with 12 bases spanning the gap.

V and J are TRBV9 and TRBJ2-2; D possibly corresponds to TRBD1 (6 bases). V dropped 4 bases and J dropped 2 bases, with 12 bases sitting between them. The CDR3 extends over 15 amino acids. Germline V gene data show CDR1 as SGDLS and CDR2 as YYNGEE. CDR3 protein: CASSSGTTNTGELFF. CDR3 coding DNA: TGTGCCAGCAGCTCCGGGACAACAAACACCGGGGAGCTGTTTTTT.

The gene calls are TRBV10-3 and TRBJ1-1; D is possibly TRBD1 (6 bases). The CDR3 runs to 14 residues. Germline V gene sequence: CDR1 ENHRY, CDR2 SYGVKD. Trimming left V 6 bases short and J 0 bases short, with 11 bases between. The CDR3 bases are TGTGCCATCAGGACAGGAAGACTGAACACTGAAGCTTTCTTT. Translated: CAIRTGRLNTEAFF.

The table lists this clone with a few counts. J is TRBJ1-2 and V is TRBV15, with a possible D match to TRBD1 (6 bases). This CDR3 has 13 residues. Trimming removed 5 bases from V and 2 bases from J, with 9 bases in between. Germline V gene lookup returns CDR1 LNHNV and CDR2 YYDKDF (reference sequence). The CDR3 reads CATSYDRNYGYTF. DNA of the CDR3: TGTGCCACCAGCTACGACAGGAACTATGGCTACACCTTC.

The chain joins TRBV5-4 to TRBJ2-7; TRBD2 aligns across 13 bases. In germline, CDR1 is SGHNT, CDR2 YYREEE (reference sequence). Trimming took 4 bases from V and 2 from J; bases not matched to a gene: 6. There are 16 residues in the CDR3. The CDR3 sequence is CASSLGGLAGAYEQYF. The CDR3 DNA follows: TGTGCCAGCAGCCTTGGCGGACTAGCGGGAGCCTACGAGCAGTACTTC.

V gene TRBV30 combines with J gene TRBJ2-4; the D is unclear. Trimming took 0 bases from V and 0 from J, leaving 15 bases between them. Germline V lookup: CDR1 GTSNPN, CDR2 SVGIG (reference sequence). The CDR3 is 17 residues long. The CDR3 is CAWSVYMGILAKNIQYF. The CDR3, as DNA: TGTGCCTGGAGTGTATATATGGGCATACTAGCCAAAAACATTCAGTACTTC. The whole variable domain, filled in from reference TRBV30 and TRBJ2-4, reads SQTIHQWPATLVQPVGSPLSLECTVEGTSNPNLYWYRQAAGRGLQLLFYSVGIGQISSEVPQNLSASRPQDRQFILSSKKLLLSDSGFYLCAWSVYMGILAKNIQYFGAGTRLSVL.

The rearrangement joins TRBV11-2 to TRBJ1-2, with a tentative D call TRBD1 (5 bases). Germline values: CDR1 SGHAT, CDR2 FQNNGV. The V gene lost 4 bases and the J gene lost 5 bases, with 17 bases spanning the gap. The CDR3 has 15 residues. The CDR3 sequence is CASSSSIGGGYGYTF. The CDR3 DNA is TGTGCCAGCAGCTCTTCAATCGGGGGAGGGTATGGCTACACCTTC.